These 2 T cell receptor beta chains were all obtained from the same sample, sequenced in a study of early T cells in non-severe SARS-CoV-2 infection. TCRdb re-analysed the 5' RACE reads in MiXCR, keeping a single row per CDR3 protein. The table shows 50,000 to 60,000 distinct CDR3 sequences, with around 10% occurring only once. The sample here was whole blood, taken at baseline. The source of these receptors is an adult who was a healthcare worker with PCR-confirmed SARS-CoV-2 infection or an uninfected control (not recorded which).

The sample holds many counts of this clonotype. The chain carries TRBV27 and TRBJ2-7; possibly TRBD1 for D (5 bases). Germline V gene sequence: CDR1 MNHEY, CDR2 SMNVEV (reference sequence). V was cut by 5 bases and J by 7 bases, with 15 bases left in between. The CDR3 is made up of 13 amino acids. The CDR3 region is CASSLVGVGEQYF. In DNA form, the CDR3 reads TGTGCCAGCAGTCTAGTAGGGGTTGGTGAGCAGTACTTC.

V usage is TRBV5-1 and J usage is TRBJ1-1; D unclear. Per germline, CDR1 SGHRS and CDR2 YFSETQ. This CDR3 has 15 residues. V lost 0 bases, J lost 1 base, and 10 bases lay in between. In DNA form, the CDR3 reads TGCGCCAGCAGCTTGGTCACTTCTGGGAACACTGAAGCTTTCTTT. It specifies CASSLVTSGNTEAFF.